This T cell receptor beta chain was recorded in a study of beta chain features in type 1 diabetes. Reverse transcribing all isolated RNA meant expressed TCRB transcripts were sequenced. The protocol was immunoSEQ multiplex PCR, while the TCRdb copy is restricted to in-frame clones and leaves out a portion. This repertoire shows hundreds of thousands of clones, 11% to 15% found once; its top ten account for 0.035% to 0.045%. Study findings and constraints: All four CD4+ subsets of Type 1 diabetes patients contained TCRB CDR3s that were moderately but significantly shorter.

CDR3 length: 12 residues. Germline V CDR1 and CDR2: MRHNA, SNTAGT. Trimming removed 0 bases at V and 8 bases at J, with 6 bases between. About this clone itself: Antigen unknown.

V usage is TRBV6-4 and J usage is TRBJ2-3, with D tentatively TRBD2 (6 bases). Source material: naive CD4+ T cells from blood. The source is a man between 18 and 29 years old with type 1 diabetes. The CDR3 DNA reads as TGTGCCAGCAGTGACTCGGGGGGTACGCAGTATTTT. Protein sequence: CASSDSGGTQYF.